This T cell receptor beta chain is from a study of T-cell memory formation after mild COVID-19. Study findings and constraints: Some clones that responded turned up in pre-infection memory, which suggests that cross-reactive memory joined in.

Remarks on this clonotype: Its antigen remains unidentified.

Germline values: CDR1 MNHEY, CDR2 SVGAGI. V lost 7 bases to trimming and J lost 0 bases, with 15 bases between them. This CDR3 is built from 15 residues. One entry per CDR3 protein, called by TCRdb with MiXCR from the 5' RACE reads. Of hundreds of thousands of distinct CDR3 sequences listed, about a sixth were seen once; the top ten hold around a fifth. The sequenced material came from PBMCs or a T cell subset sorted from them (not recorded which). The chain has TRBV6-5 and TRBJ1-1; D might be TRBD1 (6 bases). This TCR derives from a man aged 18 to 30 who had mild COVID-19 (a few samples of this study predate the infection). Cell type and time point are not known. The chain's CDR3 is CASTLARGMNTEAFF. For the CDR3, the DNA is TGTGCCAGCACCCTTGCGAGGGGGATGAACACTGAAGCTTTCTTT.